This is a list of T cell receptor beta chains from one sample in a study of cytomegalovirus exposure and HLA in healthy donors. TCRdb's table, derived via immunoSEQ multiplex PCR, lists solely in-frame clones and lacks some. Of about 210,000 clones in the sample, about 81% were seen once. Sequences were obtained from PBMCs. These TCRs come from a man aged 35 to 55 in good health and CMV-seropositive. Each CDR3 is given with its conserved first and last residue. Size values are once, few and many counts, or a class for expanded clones, and some rows have none.

v_call	clone_size	j_call	cdr3_aa
TRBV7-2	-	TRBJ1-2	CASSLVGLSGRGYTF
TRBV9	-	TRBJ1-1	CASSAGTVNTEAFF
TRBV6-1	-	TRBJ2-3	CATTTSGPTDTQYF
TRBV6-1	-	TRBJ1-2	CASSTGQGGYGYTF
TRBV29-1	-	TRBJ2-1	CSVERGPNEQFF
TRBV4-1	-	TRBJ1-4	CASSQDRFSNEKLFF
TRBV2	once	TRBJ1-4	CASSGGVNEKLFF
TRBV27	-	TRBJ2-1	CASSRRGSSYNEQFF
TRBV6-5	few	TRBJ1-1	CASSQPGGNTEAFF
TRBV6-6	-	TRBJ1-2	CASSYAGQDQGYGYTF
TRBV27	-	TRBJ2-3	CASIRQGKGDTQYF
TRBV9	few	TRBJ2-1	CASSSQGLAAYNEQFF
TRBV19	once	TRBJ1-4	CASSHVRTDPLGNEKLFF
TRBV4-1	-	TRBJ2-7	CASSPYLPLAGYEQYF
TRBV7-9	-	TRBJ2-7	CASSVGQGIYEQYF
TRBV6-1	-	TRBJ1-1	CASSQGWERRTEAFF
TRBV5-1	few	TRBJ2-6	CASSPGSFASVGANVLTF
TRBV2	-	TRBJ1-2	CATTRVAGYTF
TRBV9	-	TRBJ1-2	CASSVAIGEGNYGYTF
TRBV18	-	TRBJ2-1	CASSPQQGDRSYNEQFF
TRBV9	-	TRBJ2-3	CASSVASGRAKDTQYF
TRBV30	few	TRBJ2-3	CAWSVTLALSTDTQYF
TRBV11-2	-	TRBJ2-3	CASSTRLAGHDTQYF
TRBV10-3	-	TRBJ1-5	CAISEGGQGVPQHF
TRBV30	few	TRBJ1-5	CAWRPGQVSNQPQHF
TRBV4-1	few	TRBJ2-3	CASSQDHVVSDTQYF
TRBV6-6	-	TRBJ2-7	CASSSGQGPPYEQYF
TRBV4-1	-	TRBJ2-1	CASSPPGGTTTGYEQFF
TRBV4-1	-	TRBJ2-1	CASSLGDNEQFF
TRBV29-1	-	TRBJ2-5	CSGWGQGKETQYF
TRBV29-1	-	TRBJ2-5	CSVRPPRGAETQYF
TRBV30	-	TRBJ1-1	CASNRGRSTEAFF
TRBV2	-	TRBJ1-5	CASRREGLSNQPQHF
TRBV27	-	TRBJ1-3	CASSFRTPGNTIYF
TRBV2	-	TRBJ2-1	CASSNDRGAYNEQFF
TRBV11-2	-	TRBJ2-1	CASSYTSGRASVNEQFF
TRBV5-6	-	TRBJ2-1	CASSLPGQNYNEQFF
TRBV27	-	TRBJ1-2	CASSPTGPWGYTF
TRBV5-1	-	TRBJ2-1	CASSPLRAGGYNEQFF
TRBV5-4	-	TRBJ1-1	CASSREQGNTEAFF
TRBV6-5	-	TRBJ1-2	CASSSRYGYTF